These 31 T cell receptor beta chains originate from one sample sequenced in a study of long-term antiretroviral therapy in people with HIV. Runs used v3.0 of the immunoSEQ assay and were done at survey level. Sequencing used immunoSEQ multiplex PCR; TCRdb keeps in-frame clones, though not all of them. The sample records 35,000 or so clones, 70% to 90% being singletons. The starting material was unsorted PBMCs, obtained 2.2 years after starting antiretroviral therapy. The receptors were gathered from a man aged 18-30 years with HIV.

V usage is TRBV6-5 and J usage is TRBJ2-7; TRBD2 matches 9 bases. In germline, CDR1 is MNHEY, CDR2 SVGAGI. The CDR3 runs to 15 residues. Losses at the gene ends were 0 bases for V and 2 bases for J; bases not matched to a gene: 2. CDR3 in DNA: TGTGCCAGCAGTTACTCCCTAGCGGGAACCTACGAGCAGTACTTC. As protein: CASSYSLAGTYEQYF.

This chain connects TRBV9 to TRBJ1-1; D unresolved. Trimming pared 0 bases from V and 0 bases from J, leaving 6 bases between. This CDR3 is 14 amino acids long. Looked up from germline, CDR1 is SGDLS and CDR2 is YYNGEE. The CDR3 sequence is CASSVGSMNTEAFF. DNA of the CDR3: TGTGCCAGCAGCGTAGGATCCATGAACACTGAAGCTTTCTTT.

The rearrangement links TRBV4-3 to TRBJ1-5; no clear D gene. Trimming took 0 bases from V and 2 from J, leaving 17 bases between them. Looked up from germline, CDR1 is LGHNA and CDR2 is YSLEER. This CDR3 has 18 residues. The CDR3 sequence is CASSQDLGSQHGNQPQHF. CDR3 sequence (DNA): TGCGCCAGCAGCCAAGATCTTGGCAGCCAACATGGCAATCAGCCCCAGCATTTT.

The CDR3 is CASSQPTSLAGSTYEQYF. CDR3 sequence (DNA): TGCGCCAGCAGCCAACCAACTTCTCTAGCGGGAAGTACCTACGAGCAGTACTTC. This chain connects TRBV4-1 to TRBJ2-7, with 9 bases identical to TRBD2. The CDR3 is made up of 18 amino acids. J lost 2 bases, V lost 2 bases, and 13 bases had no gene match. The germline V gene encodes CDR1 MGHRA and CDR2 YSYEKL.

This chain links TRBV29-1 with TRBJ2-3; D is unclear. CDR3 length equals 10 residues. The V end lost 6 bases, the J end lost 6 bases, and 7 bases lay between the germline ends. Per the germline V gene, CDR1 is SQVTM and CDR2 is ANQGSEA. The CDR3 reads CSVEQDTQYF. CDR3 bases: TGCAGCGTAGAGCAGGATACGCAGTATTTT.

V usage is TRBV19 and J usage is TRBJ2-1; 8 positions agree with TRBD1. Trimming removed 5 bases from V and 2 bases from J; junction bases left unmatched: 5. CDR1 and CDR2 (germline): LNHDA, SQIVND (reference sequence). CDR3 length equals 15 residues. In DNA form, the CDR3 reads TGTGCCAGTAGTCGCGGACAGGGACCCTACAATGAGCAGTTCTTC. It specifies CASSRGQGPYNEQFF.

The V call is TRBV9, the J call TRBJ2-7; the match to TRBD1 covers 7 bases. The germline CDR1 and CDR2 sequences are SGDLS and YYNGEE. V lost 3 bases, J lost 2 bases, and 8 bases stayed unmatched. The CDR3 is made up of 15 amino acids. This CDR3 reads CASSAQGRGTYEQYF. The CDR3 bases are TGTGCCAGCAGCGCTCAGGGCAGGGGGACCTACGAGCAGTACTTC.

The chain joins TRBV28 to TRBJ1-2; D uncertain. Germline V lookup: CDR1 MDHEN, CDR2 SYDVKM. V lost 2 bases and J 10 bases, leaving 14 bases between the germline ends. This CDR3 has 13 residues. The CDR3 region has the DNA TGTGCCAGCAGTTTAACCCCCGGACGAGACTACACCTTC. Translated: CASSLTPGRDYTF.

A few counts support this clone. This rearrangement joins TRBV4-1 to TRBJ2-2, with 7 bases that match TRBD1. V lost 6 bases, J lost 7 bases, and 14 bases stayed unmatched. The germline V gene encodes CDR1 MGHRA and CDR2 YSYEKL. This CDR3 has 16 amino acids. In DNA form, the CDR3 reads TGCGCCAGCAGACAACCGCGGACAGGAGGTAGCGGGGAGCTGTTTTTT. Amino acids: CASRQPRTGGSGELFF.

The gene calls are TRBV7-2 and TRBJ2-5; no reliable D call. This CDR3 region has 13 residues. Looked up from germline, CDR1 is SGHTA and CDR2 is FQGNSA. V was clipped by 5 bases and J by 7 bases, with 14 bases between them. The DNA of the CDR3 is TGTGCCAGCAGCCTCAGTCGAATTCGGACCCAGTACTTC. Protein sequence: CASSLSRIRTQYF.

The V call is TRBV2, the J call TRBJ2-2; D remains ambiguous. V was pared by 2 bases and J by 5 bases, with 18 bases between. CDR3 length: 17 amino acids. In germline, CDR1 is SNHLY, CDR2 FYNNEI. The CDR3 sequence is CASSETASGVGTGELFF. Written as DNA, the CDR3 is TGTGCCAGCAGTGAAACCGCCAGTGGGGTGGGGACCGGGGAGCTGTTTTTT.

This clone was detected once. The chain is built from TRBV30 and TRBJ1-5; D gene unclear. The CDR3 has 14 amino acids. Germline values: CDR1 GTSNPN, CDR2 SVGIG (reference sequence). V shed 5 bases and J shed 3 bases, with 14 bases lying between them. CDR3 bases: TGTGCCTGGGGACGATTCGGTCCCAATCAGCCCCAGCATTTT. This translates into CAWGRFGPNQPQHF.

The J gene is TRBJ2-1, the V gene TRBV28; no firm D call. The V gene lost 6 bases and the J gene lost 10 bases, with 16 bases spanning the gap. The CDR3 has 13 residues. In germline, CDR1 is MDHEN, CDR2 SYDVKM. CDR3 sequence (DNA): TGTGCCAGCAGCCGCCGGCCGTCTGGGGAGCAGTTCTTC. Encoded protein: CASSRRPSGEQFF.

Here the CDR3 DNA reads TGTGCCAGCAGACTAGCGGGGGTATACGAGCAGTACTTC. Residues: CASRLAGVYEQYF. The genes are TRBV7-2 and TRBJ2-7; the match to TRBD2 covers 11 bases. This CDR3 contains 13 residues. Germline V gene data show CDR1 as SGHTA and CDR2 as FQGNSA. V gave up 6 bases and J gave up 4 bases; unmatched junction bases: 2.

The chain combines TRBV4-1 with TRBJ2-7, with D hard to call. This CDR3 region has 15 residues. The V and J ends lost 0 bases and 9 bases respectively, with 18 bases between them. Per the germline V gene, CDR1 is MGHRA and CDR2 is YSYEKL. The CDR3 protein is CASSQDPSVLRGQYF. The CDR3 bases are TGCGCCAGCAGCCAAGATCCCTCAGTCCTCCGAGGGCAGTACTTC.

This clone was picked up one time. This chain connects TRBV28 to TRBJ1-2, with 9 bases lining up with TRBD1. The CDR3 consists of 14 residues. The ends lost 8 bases at V and 0 bases at J; junction bases unmatched: 4. The germline V gene encodes CDR1 MDHEN and CDR2 SYDVKM. CDR3 sequence reads: CASDDRGANYGYTF. For the CDR3, the DNA is TGTGCCAGCGACGACAGGGGGGCTAACTATGGCTACACCTTC.

The V call is TRBV4-1, the J call TRBJ2-7; 9 bases agree with TRBD1. The germline CDR1 and CDR2 sequences are MGHRA and YSYEKL. The CDR3 consists of 15 residues. V lost 4 bases and J lost 3; bases outside the gene matches: 7. CDR3 loop: CASSLGRTGVYEQYF. The CDR3 DNA is TGCGCCAGCAGCCTTGGAAGGACAGGGGTCTACGAGCAGTACTTC.

The V and J genes are TRBV9 and TRBJ1-2; 9 nucleotides match TRBD1. This CDR3 region has 17 residues. The V gene end was trimmed by 3 bases and the J gene end by 5 bases; junction bases not matched to a gene: 14. The germline CDR1 and CDR2 sequences are SGDLS and YYNGEE. In DNA form, the CDR3 reads TGTGCCAGCAGCGCCGATCCCGGGACAGGGCTTATATATGGCTACACCTTC. Translation: CASSADPGTGLIYGYTF.

This chain links TRBV5-4 with TRBJ2-3; the match to TRBD2 covers 7 bases. The CDR3 is made up of 17 amino acids. The germline V gene encodes CDR1 SGHNT and CDR2 YYREEE (reference sequence). V was pared by 1 base and J by 0 bases, with 8 bases of the junction left unmatched. The CDR3 DNA follows: TGTGCCAGCAGCTTGAGGCTAGCGGCTGCTAGCACAGATACGCAGTATTTT. Translated, it gives CASSLRLAAASTDTQYF.

This chain connects TRBV30 to TRBJ1-5, with a weak D call TRBD1 (5 bases). V was pared by 5 bases and J by 6 bases, with 17 bases between. The CDR3 is 14 residues long. Germline CDR1 and CDR2: GTSNPN and SVGIG (reference sequence). The CDR3 DNA reads as TGTGCCTGGCAAGAAAAGGCAGGGACTCAGCCCCAGCATTTT. Protein: CAWQEKAGTQPQHF.

The rearrangement joins TRBV7-6 to TRBJ2-5, with D possibly being TRBD1 (6 bases). The CDR3 totals 13 residues. V was pared by 5 bases and J by 2 bases, with 9 bases between. From germline, CDR1 is SGHVS and CDR2 FNYEAQ. The CDR3 loop reads CASSGDRQETQYF. The CDR3, as DNA: TGTGCCAGCAGCGGAGACAGGCAAGAGACCCAGTACTTC. The whole variable domain, filled in from reference TRBV7-6 and TRBJ2-5, reads GAGVSQSPRYKVTKRGQDVALRCDPISGHVSLYWYRQALGQGPEFLTYFNYEAQQDKSGLPNDRFSAERPEGSISTLTIQRTEQRDSAMYRCASSGDRQETQYFGPGTRLLVL.

The V call is TRBV5-1, the J call TRBJ2-3, with TRBD2 matching over 13 bases. CDR3 size: 16 residues. Germline trimming cut 4 bases from V and 4 bases from J; bases unmatched to any gene: 6. Per the germline V gene, CDR1 is SGHRS and CDR2 is YFSETQ. In nucleotides, the CDR3 is TGCGCCAGCAGCCCCGGACTAGCGGGAGCTGCAGATACGCAGTATTTT. This codes for CASSPGLAGAADTQYF.

In its sample, this clone was seen a few times. The rearrangement joins TRBV5-1 to TRBJ2-7; 7 bases are a match to TRBD2. Germline V gene data show CDR1 as SGHRS and CDR2 as YFSETQ. The CDR3 covers 13 residues. Losses at the gene ends were 6 bases for V and 2 bases for J; bases not matched to a gene: 5. CDR3 protein: CASTSSGPYEQYF. CDR3 nucleotide sequence: TGCGCCAGCACCTCTAGCGGACCCTACGAGCAGTACTTC.

There are a few counts of this clone. This sequence joins TRBV7-8 and TRBJ1-4; D remains unclear. V was shortened by 5 bases and J by 0 bases, with 10 bases between the two germline ends. The CDR3 extends over 15 amino acids. Per the germline V gene, CDR1 is SGHVS and CDR2 is FQNEAQ. CDR3 nucleotides: TGTGCCAGCAGCGCCGGCCTTGCAACTAATGAAAAACTGTTTTTT. Translated, it gives CASSAGLATNEKLFF.

J is TRBJ1-6 and V is TRBV5-1, with TRBD1 as a possible D gene (6 bases). The germline V gene encodes CDR1 SGHRS and CDR2 YFSETQ. This CDR3 comprises 16 residues. Trimming left V 0 bases short and J 7 bases short, with 14 bases between. The CDR3 loop is CASSLGQVQENSPLHF. The CDR3 region has the DNA TGCGCCAGCAGCTTGGGACAGGTGCAGGAGAATTCACCCCTCCACTTT.

This clone was recorded a few times. The rearrangement uses TRBV30 and TRBJ1-2, with D maybe TRBD1 (5 bases). This CDR3 is 11 amino acids long. Germline lookup yields CDR1 GTSNPN and CDR2 SVGIG (reference sequence). Trimming pared 8 bases from V and 10 bases from J, leaving 17 bases between. Here the CDR3 reads CAAGPRKAYTF. DNA of the CDR3: TGTGCCGCGGGACCCCGCAAGGCCTACACCTTC.

The genes are TRBV18 and TRBJ2-7, with TRBD1 matching 7 bases. In germline, CDR1 is KGHSH, CDR2 LQKENI. With V trimmed by 6 bases and J by 3 bases, 14 bases remained unmatched. The CDR3 covers 16 residues. CDR3 nucleotide sequence: TGTGCCAGCTCCCAAGAGCCCGACAGGGTAAGCTACGAGCAGTACTTC. This gives the protein CASSQEPDRVSYEQYF.

The rearrangement links TRBV6-6 to TRBJ2-2; TRBD1 matches at 9 bases. This CDR3 is 16 amino acids long. V lost 7 bases, J lost 7 bases, and 13 bases stayed unmatched. Germline CDR1 MNHNY, CDR2 SVGAGI (reference sequence). The CDR3 spells CASTLQGAYGHGELFF. In nucleotides, the CDR3 is TGTGCCAGCACATTACAGGGGGCGTATGGTCACGGGGAGCTGTTTTTT.

This chain joins TRBV6-6 and TRBJ2-1; D gene ambiguous. V was trimmed by 3 bases and J by 3 bases, leaving 6 bases between them. Germline CDR1 is MNHNY and CDR2 is SVGAGI (reference sequence). There are 13 residues in the CDR3. The CDR3: CASSYSDYNEQFF. CDR3 nucleotide sequence: TGTGCCAGCAGTTATTCGGACTACAATGAGCAGTTCTTC.

The chain joins TRBV4-1 to TRBJ2-2; TRBD2 matches at 8 bases. Trimming at V came to 4 bases and at J to 8 bases, leaving 18 bases not matched to a gene. The CDR3 has 18 amino acids. CDR1 is MGHRA, CDR2 YSYEKL, per germline. For the CDR3, the DNA is TGCGCCAGCAGCCGTTTCCCTGCGGGGGGTCAAGGTGTAGGGGAGCTGTTTTTT. Residues: CASSRFPAGGQGVGELFF.

This rearrangement joins TRBV2 to TRBJ1-5; D is possibly TRBD1 (6 bases). V was shortened by 8 bases and J by 7 bases, with 12 bases between the two germline ends. This CDR3 is built from 12 residues. Germline CDR1 reads SNHLY; CDR2 reads FYNNEI. As DNA, the CDR3 is TGTGCCAGCGGAGGGGGGGAACAGCCCCAGCATTTT. The encoded protein is CASGGGEQPQHF.